The entry below gives a single TCR beta chain sequence along with its context. The germline gives CDR1 MNHEY, CDR2 SMNVEV (reference sequence). With 3 bases clipped from V and 4 bases from J, the junction kept 5 bases outside the gene matches. The CDR3 is 16 residues long. TCR beta CDR3 regions were amplified from RNA transcripts. With the HTBI primer set, the TCR CDR3 went through a first round of RT-PCR. TCRdb re-derived calls from the multiplex PCR reads in MiXCR, one entry per CDR3 protein. The table includes 380,000 or so distinct CDR3 sequences, 15% to 20% detected once. This record belongs to a study of T cells in Graves' hyperthyroidism and ophthalmopathy. Overall study context: Peripheral blood was taken when the disease was first diagnosed, before any treatment began.

Over 18 months, lack of ophthalmopathy progression marked Graves' hyperthyroidism as stable. The sequencing sample was made of blood. The source of this sequence is a woman younger than 30 with Graves' hyperthyroidism. V and J are TRBV27 and TRBJ1-5; 11 nucleotides match TRBD1. DNA of the CDR3: TGTGCCAGCAGTTTGGGGACAGGGGGAAATAATCAGCCCCAGCATTTT. Translating gives CASSLGTGGNNQPQHF.